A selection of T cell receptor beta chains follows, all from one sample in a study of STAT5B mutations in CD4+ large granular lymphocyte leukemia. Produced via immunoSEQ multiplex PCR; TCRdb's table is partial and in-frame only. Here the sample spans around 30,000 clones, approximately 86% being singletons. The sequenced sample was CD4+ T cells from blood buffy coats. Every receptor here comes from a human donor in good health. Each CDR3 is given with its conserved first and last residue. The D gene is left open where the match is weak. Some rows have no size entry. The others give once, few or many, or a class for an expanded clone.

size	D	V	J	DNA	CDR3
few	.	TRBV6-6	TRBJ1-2	TGTGCCAGCAGTTACCAAGGCAAGGTCGGCTACACCTTC	CASSYQGKVGYTF
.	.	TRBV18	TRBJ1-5	TGTGCCAGCTCACCATCCGGGCTCAGTCAGCCCCAGCATTTT	CASSPSGLSQPQHF
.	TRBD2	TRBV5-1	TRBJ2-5	TGCGCCAGCCGGGCCCTGGCTAGCGGGACAGAGACCCAGTACTTC	CASRALASGTETQYF
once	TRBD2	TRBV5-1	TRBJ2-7	TGCGCCAGCAGCCGACTAGCGGCAGGAGGTAGCGAGCAGTACTTC	CASSRLAAGGSEQYF
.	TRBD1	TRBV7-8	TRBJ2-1	TGTGCCAGCAGCCTTAACAGGGGCCCCTCGGATGAGCAGTTCTTC	CASSLNRGPSDEQFF
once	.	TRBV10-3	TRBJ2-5	TGTGCCATCAGTGAGGGTTGGCGGGGCGAAGAGACCCAGTACTTC	CAISEGWRGEETQYF
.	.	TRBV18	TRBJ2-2	TGTGCCAGCTCACCACCGGAGGCCGGGGAGCTGTTTTTT	CASSPPEAGELFF
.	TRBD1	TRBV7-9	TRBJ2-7	TGTGCCAGCAGCCGAGGGGGACAGGGTTGGGACGAGCAGTACTTC	CASSRGGQGWDEQYF
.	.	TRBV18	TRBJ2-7	TGTGCCAGCTCCGTGTACAGGGAAGACGAGCAGTACTTC	CASSVYREDEQYF
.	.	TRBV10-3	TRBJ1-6	TGTGCGCGACAGTATTCACCCCTCCACTTT	CARQYSPLHF
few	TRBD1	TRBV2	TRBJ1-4	TGTGCCAGCATCGTGGACAGGGGGCATGAAAAACTGTTTTTT	CASIVDRGHEKLFF
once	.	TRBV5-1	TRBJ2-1	TGCGCCAGCAGCTTACAGGGAACGAATGAGCAGTTCTTC	CASSLQGTNEQFF
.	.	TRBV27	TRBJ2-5	TGTGCCAGCAGCTCCCTAAACCAGGGGCTTGGGGAGACCCAGTACTTC	CASSSLNQGLGETQYF
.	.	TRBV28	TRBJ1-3	TGTGCCAGTCAGAATTCCGGGACAAGTGGAAACACCATATATTTT	CASQNSGTSGNTIYF
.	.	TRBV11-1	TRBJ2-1	TGTGCCAGCAGCTCCGCCGGGACAGAAGCGGGTGAGCAGTTCTTC	CASSSAGTEAGEQFF
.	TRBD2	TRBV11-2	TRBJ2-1	TGTGCCAGCAGCTTAGAAGCGGGGACCTACAATGAGCAGTTCTTC	CASSLEAGTYNEQFF
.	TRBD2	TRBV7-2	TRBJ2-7	TGTGCCAGCAGCTCGGGACTAGCGGCCCCCTACGAGCAGTACTTC	CASSSGLAAPYEQYF
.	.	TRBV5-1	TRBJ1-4	TGCGCCAGCAGCCCTGGAGAGTCGAGTCGGAATGAAAAACTGTTTTTT	CASSPGESSRNEKLFF
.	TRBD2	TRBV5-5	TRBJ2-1	TGTGCCAGCAGCTTAGGGCGGGAGGGCCGTCGTTACAATGAGCAGTTCTTC	CASSLGREGRRYNEQFF
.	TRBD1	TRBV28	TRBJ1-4	TGTGCCAGCCGGACAGGGAATGAAAAACTGTTTTTT	CASRTGNEKLFF
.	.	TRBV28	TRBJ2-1	TGTGCCAGCAGTTCTTTCGCAGGTACCGCAGGTAATGAGCAGTTCTTC	CASSSFAGTAGNEQFF
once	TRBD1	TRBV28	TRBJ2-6	TGTGCCAGCAGCCCACCGACAGGGGGCTTAACTGGGGCCAACGTCCTGACTTTC	CASSPPTGGLTGANVLTF
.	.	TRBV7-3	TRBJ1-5	TGTGCCAGCAGCCGGGACCATAATCAGCCCCAGCATTTT	CASSRDHNQPQHF
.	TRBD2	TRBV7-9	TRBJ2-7	TGTGCCAGCAGCTTGACTAGCGGGAGCGGCTACGAGCAGTACTTC	CASSLTSGSGYEQYF
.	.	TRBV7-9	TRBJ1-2	TGTGCCATCTACAGGGCCGGATCTATTCTTAACTATGGCTACACCTTC	CAIYRAGSILNYGYTF
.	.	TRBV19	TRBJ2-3	TGTGCCAGTATCCCCCGAGACTCAGATACGCAGTATTTT	CASIPRDSDTQYF
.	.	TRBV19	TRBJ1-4	TGTGCCAGTACGAAGGGCTCGGAAGTTACAGGAAAACTGTTTTTT	CASTKGSEVTGKLFF
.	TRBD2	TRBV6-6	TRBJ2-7	TGTGCCAGCAGTCCCCAGACTAGCGGGCGCGTCTACGAGCAGTACTTC	CASSPQTSGRVYEQYF
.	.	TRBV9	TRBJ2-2	TGTGCCAGCAGCGCTAATGGGCTTGGGGGAACCGGGGAGCTGTTTTTT	CASSANGLGGTGELFF
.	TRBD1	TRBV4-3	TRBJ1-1	TGCGCCAGCAGCCAAGCCCCGGACAGGGGGCGAACTGAAGCTTTCTTT	CASSQAPDRGRTEAFF
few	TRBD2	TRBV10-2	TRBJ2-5	TGCGCCAGCACCCCCGGACTAGCGGGTTGGGCCCAGTACTTC	CASTPGLAGWAQYF
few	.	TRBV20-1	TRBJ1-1	TGCAGTGCTAGTGAGCTGAATGAAGCTTTCTTT	CSASELNEAFF
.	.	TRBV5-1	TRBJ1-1	TGCGCCAGCAGCTTGGCCGAGTGGGGAACTGAAGCTTTCTTT	CASSLAEWGTEAFF
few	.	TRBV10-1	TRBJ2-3	TGCGCCAGCAGTGAGTCCGTCAACCTTACGCAGTATTTT	CASSESVNLTQYF
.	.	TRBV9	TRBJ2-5	TGTGCCAGCAGCGTAGCTTTTGAGAGGGAGACCCAGTACTTC	CASSVAFERETQYF
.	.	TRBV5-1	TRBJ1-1	TGCGCCAGCAGCTTTAAGATAAGAATTGGCGACACCGAAGCTTTCTTT	CASSFKIRIGDTEAFF
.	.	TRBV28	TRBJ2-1	TGTGCCAGCCAGAGCAGTCTCGATGAGCAGTTCTTC	CASQSSLDEQFF
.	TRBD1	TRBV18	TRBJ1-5	TGTGCCAGCTCAGACGGGACAGGGGCACAGCCCCAGCATTTT	CASSDGTGAQPQHF
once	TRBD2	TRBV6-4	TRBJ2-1	TGTGCCAGCAGTGACTCCCTCCTAGCGGGACTCTCCTACAATGAGCAGTTCTTC	CASSDSLLAGLSYNEQFF
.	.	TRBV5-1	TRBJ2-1	TGCGCCAGCAGCTTGGCTCCGTACAATGAGCAGTTCTTC	CASSLAPYNEQFF
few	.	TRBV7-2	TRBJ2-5	TGTGCCAGCAGCTTAGGATCAGCGCGAGAGACCCAGTACTTC	CASSLGSARETQYF
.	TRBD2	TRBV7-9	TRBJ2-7	TGTGCCAGCAGCAAAGCGGGGATCTACGAGCAGTACTTC	CASSKAGIYEQYF
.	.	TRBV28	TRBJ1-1	TGTGCCAGCAGTCGAGAGACAGGCACTGAAGCTTTCTTT	CASSRETGTEAFF
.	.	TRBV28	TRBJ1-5	TGTGCCAGCAGTTTGGGGGGCGGGGGCCAGGGGCTCAATCAGCCCCAGCATTTT	CASSLGGGGQGLNQPQHF
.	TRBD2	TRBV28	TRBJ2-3	TGTGCCAGCAGTCAGAGCACTAGCGGGACCACAGATACGCAGTATTTT	CASSQSTSGTTDTQYF
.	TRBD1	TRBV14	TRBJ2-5	TGTGCCAGCAGCCGGGACAGCCAAGAGACCCAGTACTTC	CASSRDSQETQYF
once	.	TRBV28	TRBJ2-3	TGTGCCAGCAGTTCCCCGAGGACGCAGTATTTT	CASSSPRTQYF
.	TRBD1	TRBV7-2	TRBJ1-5	TGTGCCAGCAGCTTCGACAGGGGCAACAATCAGCCCCAGCATTTT	CASSFDRGNNQPQHF
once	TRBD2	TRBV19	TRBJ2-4	TGTGCCAGTAGCCTCGGACTAGCGGTAGCCAAAAACATTCAGTACTTC	CASSLGLAVAKNIQYF
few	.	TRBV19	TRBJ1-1	TGTGCCAGTAGTATAGGGAACACTGAAGCTTTCTTT	CASSIGNTEAFF
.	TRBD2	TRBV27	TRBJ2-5	TGTGCCAGCAGTTTAAATTTAGCGGGCCCGGGGAAGACCCAGTACTTC	CASSLNLAGPGKTQYF
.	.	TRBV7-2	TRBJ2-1	TGTGCCAGCAGCACAGTGGGGACTTCATACAATGAGCAGTTCTTC	CASSTVGTSYNEQFF
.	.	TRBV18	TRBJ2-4	TGTGCCAGCTCACCCCCCAGGGGAAAAAACATTCAGTACTTC	CASSPPRGKNIQYF
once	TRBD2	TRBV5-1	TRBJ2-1	TGCGCCAGCAGCTTTCTAGCGGGGAGCTCCTACAATGAGCAGTTCTTC	CASSFLAGSSYNEQFF
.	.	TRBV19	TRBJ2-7	TGTGCCAGTAGTAATAGGGCAGGGATCCACGAGCAGTACTTC	CASSNRAGIHEQYF
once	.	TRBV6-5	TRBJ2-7	TGTGCCAGCAGTTACTCAGCCCGGCCGTACTACGAGCAGTACTTC	CASSYSARPYYEQYF
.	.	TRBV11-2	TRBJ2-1	TGTGCCAGCAGCGGGTGGGAGTTAGACAATGAGCAGTTCTTC	CASSGWELDNEQFF
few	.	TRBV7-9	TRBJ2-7	TGTGCCAGCAGCTTAGGGGCCTCCTACGAGCAGTACTTC	CASSLGASYEQYF
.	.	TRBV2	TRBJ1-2	TGTGCCAGCGGGTCCCAAGCCCGGCAAGGAGGCTACACCTTC	CASGSQARQGGYTF
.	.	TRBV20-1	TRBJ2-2	TGCAGTGGAGTAGGGAGCGGGGAGCTGTTTTTT	CSGVGSGELFF